This T cell receptor (beta chain) originates from a study of brain T cells in children with intractable seizures. TCRdb keeps only in-frame clones here, not all; method: immunoSEQ multiplex PCR. The sample gives tens of thousands of clones, 85% to 95% of which show up once; roughly 6.7% is in the top ten. Only cases whose brain tissue showed the highest T cell transcript signatures were sequenced. This clone was seen more than once but under ten times. The V and J ends lost 3 bases and 2 bases respectively, with 13 bases between them. CDR1 is MNHNS and CDR2 is SASEGT in the germline V gene. The CDR3 consists of 15 residues.

This sequence joins TRBV6-1 and TRBJ1-2; D not resolved. The sample in question was peripheral blood, obtained at surgery. This TCR derives from a boy between 10 and 17 years old with focal cortical dysplasia and intractable seizures. The chain's CDR3 is CASSEVANFNYGYTF. For the CDR3, the DNA is TGTGCCAGCAGTGAGGTAGCGAATTTCAACTATGGCTACACCTTC.